Shown below are 16 T cell receptor beta chains from a single sample sequenced in a study of CD8 T cells in ankylosing spondylitis. MiXCR was run by TCRdb on the 5' RACE reads, yielding one entry per CDR3 protein. The table shows 200,000 or so distinct CDR3 sequences, with roughly 24% occurring only once. Material for sequencing was blood, either unsorted or a sorted T cell fraction (not recorded which). These TCRs come from a male donor with ankylosing spondylitis or in good health (not recorded which).

This clonotype was recorded many times. The chain uses TRBV5-1 and TRBJ1-1; TRBD1 aligns across 7 bases. Unmatched junction bases numbered 6, after V lost 0 bases and J lost 4 bases. Germline CDR1 is SGHRS and CDR2 is YFSETQ. The CDR3 has 15 amino acids. The CDR3 loop reads CASSLDPSGGTEAFF. The CDR3 DNA sequence: TGCGCCAGCAGCTTGGATCCATCAGGGGGCACTGAAGCTTTCTTT.

This clonotype has at least ten counts. The chain carries TRBV9 and TRBJ2-3, with D unclear. V was pared by 3 bases and J by 2 bases, with 16 bases between. The CDR3 extends over 16 amino acids. CDR1 is SGDLS, CDR2 YYNGEE, per germline. CDR3 protein: CASSANPGPTTDTQYF. CDR3 DNA: TGTGCCAGCAGCGCCAACCCCGGACCGACCACAGATACGCAGTATTTT.

The V gene is TRBV2, the J gene TRBJ1-5, with 7 bases identical to TRBD1. Germline trimming cut 4 bases from V and 4 bases from J; bases unmatched to any gene: 7. Germline CDR1 is SNHLY and CDR2 is FYNNEI. CDR3 length: 15 amino acids. The DNA of the CDR3 is TGTGCCAGCAGTGGGGTGGGGACAGAAAATCAGCCCCAGCATTTT. It codes for CASSGVGTENQPQHF.

In its sample, this clonotype was seen many times. The rearrangement joins TRBV28 to TRBJ1-2, with 10 bases matching TRBD1. The V gene's germline CDR1 is MDHEN and CDR2 SYDVKM. The CDR3 totals 17 residues. The V segment lost 1 base and the J segment 2 bases; nucleotides outside the gene matches: 7. CDR3 DNA sequence: TGTGCCAGCAGTTTATCCTCGGGACAGGGGAAAAACTATGGCTACACCTTC. It is translated as CASSLSSGQGKNYGYTF.

The chain joins TRBV20-1 to TRBJ2-3; D may be TRBD1 (8 bases). V was shortened by 7 bases and J by 1 base, with 27 bases between the two germline ends. The CDR3 is made up of 18 amino acids. CDR1 DFQATT and CDR2 SNEGSKA come from the germline V gene (reference sequence). CDR3 amino acids: CSVGGQGATGGRTDTQYF. CDR3 coding DNA: TGCAGTGTCGGGGGGCAGGGGGCCACCGGGGGCCGCACAGATACGCAGTATTTT.

The V and J genes are TRBV6-5 and TRBJ2-2; TRBD2 aligns across 7 bases. Germline-derived CDR1 and CDR2 are MNHEY and SVGAGI. Trimming cost V 11 bases and J 3 bases; bases outside gene matches: 3. CDR3 length: 12 amino acids. This CDR3 is CAAGRDTGELFF. The CDR3 DNA follows: TGTGCCGCGGGGAGGGACACCGGGGAGCTGTTTTTT.

This clonotype has more than one count but fewer than ten. V is TRBV10-3 and J is TRBJ2-1; D gene unclear. Between the trimmed V and J ends, which lost 6 bases and 8 bases, there was a span of 17 bases. Per the germline V gene, CDR1 is ENHRY and CDR2 is SYGVKD. CDR3 length: 14 amino acids. The CDR3 region is CAIRAGSGIDEQFF. The CDR3 DNA is TGTGCCATCAGGGCAGGTTCGGGCATCGATGAGCAGTTCTTC.

This clonotype was picked up many times. The rearrangement joins TRBV5-1 to TRBJ2-2; D is undetermined. From germline, CDR1 is SGHRS and CDR2 YFSETQ. The germline V and J ends were trimmed by 4 bases and 1 base, with 20 bases remaining between them. The CDR3 spans 18 residues. CDR3 in amino acids: CASSATRGSQRNTGELFF. CDR3 in DNA: TGCGCCAGCAGCGCTACAAGAGGATCTCAGAGGAACACCGGGGAGCTGTTTTTT.

At least ten counts were recorded for this clonotype. The chain joins TRBV29-1 to TRBJ2-5; TRBD2 agrees at 15 bases. The germline V gene encodes CDR1 SQVTM and CDR2 ANQGSEA. V lost 6 bases to trimming and J lost 5 bases; unmatched junction nucleotides: 7. CDR3 length: 15 residues. This CDR3 reads CSVGLAGGPTETQYF. The CDR3 DNA sequence: TGCAGCGTCGGACTAGCGGGAGGGCCTACGGAGACCCAGTACTTC.

This clonotype was counted many times. This chain links TRBV3-1 with TRBJ2-1; no firm D call. Trimming pared 0 bases from V and 9 bases from J, leaving 12 bases between. CDR1 and CDR2 (germline): LGHDT, YNNKEL (reference sequence). This CDR3 comprises 14 residues. The CDR3: CASSQDNRPSEQFF. CDR3 bases: TGTGCCAGCAGCCAAGATAATAGGCCCAGTGAGCAGTTCTTC.

The table lists this clonotype with many counts. The chain uses TRBV9 and TRBJ2-7; TRBD2 matches 8 bases. Unmatched junction bases numbered 11, after V lost 2 bases and J lost 4 bases. This CDR3 spans 16 amino acids. Germline V gene lookup returns CDR1 SGDLS and CDR2 YYNGEE. The CDR3 protein is CASSVATGTSSYEQYF. In DNA form, the CDR3 reads TGTGCCAGCAGCGTCGCTACCGGGACTAGTTCATACGAGCAGTACTTC.

This chain joins TRBV7-6 and TRBJ2-3, with D possibly being TRBD1 or TRBD2 (5 bases each). CDR1 SGHVS and CDR2 FNYEAQ come from the germline V gene. V gave up 6 bases and J gave up 2 bases, with 12 bases separating them. There are 14 residues in the CDR3. CDR3 loop: CASRSGPNTDTQYF. DNA for the CDR3: TGTGCCAGCAGATCGGGACCAAACACAGATACGCAGTATTTT.

The chain couples TRBV12-3 or TRBV12-4 to TRBJ2-1; TRBD2 matches 8 bases. The CDR3 runs 14 residues. Trimming removed 6 bases from V and 9 bases from J; junction bases left unmatched: 10. CDR3 in DNA: TGTGCCAGCAGCTCCTCAGCGGGGGACGGTGAGCAGTTCTTC. Translating it yields CASSSSAGDGEQFF.

The J gene is TRBJ2-2, the V gene TRBV6-5; D ambiguous. V shed 6 bases and J shed 6 bases, with 8 bases lying between them. Germline V gene lookup returns CDR1 MNHEY and CDR2 SVGAGI. This CDR3 comprises 12 residues. The CDR3 reads CASSLRSGELFF. DNA of the CDR3: TGTGCCAGCAGCCTTCGGTCCGGGGAGCTGTTTTTT.

The table lists this clonotype with many counts. The V gene is TRBV20-1, the J gene TRBJ1-3; D gene ambiguous. The CDR3 has 11 residues. Germline values: CDR1 DFQATT, CDR2 SNEGSKA (reference sequence). Trimming removed 1 base at V and 8 bases at J, with 6 bases between. CDR3 sequence: CSARARDTIYF. The CDR3 nucleotides read TGCAGTGCTAGAGCAAGGGACACCATATATTTT.

Many counts were recorded for this clonotype. This chain links TRBV29-1 with TRBJ2-5; either TRBD1 or TRBD2 may supply D (6 bases each). This CDR3 has 12 amino acids. With 6 bases removed from V and 5 bases from J, the gap between germline ends came to 13 bases. Germline-derived CDR1 and CDR2 are SQVTM and ANQGSEA. In DNA form, the CDR3 reads TGCAGCGTAAGGGGGGCGTCGGAGACCCAGTACTTC. Protein: CSVRGASETQYF.